This TCR beta chain was sequenced for a study of blood T cell repertoires in COVID-19. Across the whole study: Samples of COVID-19 (acute and convalescent) were obtained from the United States, Italy and Spain. From T cells, B-cell-depleted T cells, or PBMCs came the material, which was cDNA or gDNA.

This CDR3 has 14 residues. V was clipped by 4 bases and J by 1 base, with 7 bases between them. Germline assignment: CDR1 MNHEY and CDR2 SVGEGT. Authors' processing steps: Amplification of reference gene primers provided the estimated nucleated cell counts. Using immunoSEQ multiplex PCR, the repertoire was profiled, and TCRdb retains in-frame clones only, with some absent. That table is the source of V, J and clone size, and D and trimming were worked out from the DNA. The table lists 150,000 to 200,000 clones, about 88% of them singletons. The chain employs TRBV6-2 or TRBV6-3 and TRBJ2-2, with TRBD2 as a possible D gene (6 bases). The receptor was derived from a woman of 80 years or more in a cohort sampled during active or convalescent COVID-19. Sequencing was done on a sample of peripheral blood. The CDR3 here is CASSWDWNTGELFF. CDR3 sequence (DNA): TGTGCCAGCAGTTGGGACTGGAACACCGGGGAGCTGTTTTTT.